This paragraph covers one T cell receptor (beta chain) sequence. The antigen remains undetermined. The CDR3 has 15 residues. Germline values: CDR1 MGHRA, CDR2 YSYEKL. V lost 0 bases and J 3 bases, leaving 12 bases between the germline ends. Sequenced by immunoSEQ multiplex PCR; TCRdb stores in-frame clones only, minus some. The sample consists of tens of thousands of clones, more than 85% of them appearing once. This specimen belongs to a study of siplizumab effects on memory and regulatory T cells. Study-wide results and caveats: Proliferating clones, CD4+ or CD8+, lacked an assignable naive or memory phenotype in roughly 80-97% of cases.

This clonotype was obtained from a human donor in good health. The sequenced sample consisted of CD8+ T cells sorted from blood. The V and J genes are TRBV4-1 and TRBJ2-7; no definite D call. DNA for the CDR3: TGCGCCAGCAGCCAAGAGGAGTTACCCGGCTACGAGCAGTACTTC. This codes for CASSQEELPGYEQYF.